This T cell receptor beta chain appears in the sequencing data of a study of blood T cell repertoires in COVID-19. Study as a whole: Spain, Italy and the United States supplied samples that represented acute and convalescent COVID-19. The analysed material was cDNA or gDNA that came from T cells, B-cell-depleted T cells, or PBMCs.

This CDR3 has 16 amino acids. V was cut by 4 bases and J by 5 bases, with 20 bases left in between. The germline V gene encodes CDR1 SQVTM and CDR2 ANQGSEA. A Seattle source enrolled patients during active infection and followed them longitudinally. Assay: immunoSEQ multiplex PCR; the TCRdb copy retains only in-frame clones and omits some. The sample lists a few hundred thousand clones; around 88% were seen once. The sequence came from a woman aged 70-85 years with COVID-19, enrolled during active disease. Sequencing used peripheral blood. J is TRBJ2-2 and V is TRBV29-1; D may be TRBD2 (7 bases). The CDR3 DNA is TGCAGCGTTGGATTCCCAGGGGAGGGGAAAACCGGGGAGCTGTTTTTT. Translating gives CSVGFPGEGKTGELFF.